Below, 32 T cell receptor beta chains from the same sample are listed, as sequenced in a study of T cell repertoires in cytomegalovirus infection. These receptors' targets are unknown. One entry per CDR3 protein, called by TCRdb with MiXCR from the reads. Of hundreds of thousands of distinct CDR3 sequences in the sample, about 42% were seen once. The source was cultured PBMCs, collected from culture after CMV antigen stimulation. Receptors originate from a human donor in good health (CMV status not recorded). Some clones in this sample may be carry-over from other donors' samples.

In DNA, the CDR3 is TGTGCCAGCAGTTTAGGTGCAGGGATGGGCCCTGAAGCTTTCTTT. This codes for CASSLGAGMGPEAFF. The chain carries TRBV6-5 and TRBJ1-1, with D possibly TRBD1 on 5 matching bases. The germline V gene has CDR1 MNHEY and CDR2 SVGAGI. V was cut by 4 bases and J by 6 bases, with 18 bases left in between. There are 15 residues in the CDR3.

CDR3 sequence reads: CASTTIGQGSYEQYF. For the CDR3, the DNA is TGTGCCAGCACCACTATCGGGCAGGGCTCCTACGAGCAGTACTTC. The chain has TRBV11-2 and TRBJ2-7; the D gene is possibly TRBD1 (5 bases). The length of the CDR3 is 15 residues. Germline V CDR1 and CDR2: SGHAT, FQNNGV. Trimming took 7 bases from V and 0 from J, leaving 16 bases between them.

The J gene is TRBJ2-3, the V gene TRBV20-1; possibly TRBD2 for D (6 bases). Germline V lookup: CDR1 DFQATT, CDR2 SNEGSKA (reference sequence). The CDR3 has 16 residues. V dropped 0 bases and J dropped 3 bases, with 16 bases sitting between them. Here the CDR3 reads CSARDRVRGGTDTQYF. For the CDR3, the DNA is TGCAGTGCTAGAGATCGAGTAAGGGGAGGTACAGATACGCAGTATTTT.

The V and J genes are TRBV5-4 and TRBJ2-3, with TRBD2 identical over 7 bases. This CDR3 has 16 amino acids. CDR1 is SGHNT and CDR2 is YYREEE in the germline V gene (reference sequence). J was trimmed by 0 bases and V by 2 bases; bases with no gene match: 6. Here the CDR3 reads CASSLPGLRSTDTQYF. The CDR3 nucleotides are TGTGCCAGCAGCTTACCGGGACTACGAAGCACAGATACGCAGTATTTT.

CDR3: CASRTTGTSHRLPLPGELFF. CDR3 bases: TGTGCCAGCAGGACTACCGGGACTAGCCACCGTCTACCCCTCCCCGGGGAGCTGTTTTTT. The chain employs TRBV2 and TRBJ2-2, with 9 bases fitting TRBD2. Trimming removed 6 bases from V and 6 bases from J; junction bases left unmatched: 23. CDR1 is SNHLY and CDR2 is FYNNEI in the germline V gene. The length of the CDR3 is 20 residues. Filled out from reference TRBV2 and TRBJ2-2, the complete variable domain reads EPEVTQTPSHQVTQMGQEVILRCVPISNHLYFYWYRQILGQKVEFLVSFYNNEISEKSEIFDDQFSVERPDGSNFTLKIRSTKLEDSAMYFCASRTTGTSHRLPLPGELFFGEGSRLTVL.

This clonotype was observed a handful of times. The V call is TRBV7-2, the J call TRBJ1-1; D remains unclear. The germline CDR1 and CDR2 sequences are SGHTA and FQGNSA. V was clipped by 5 bases and J by 2 bases, with 12 bases between them. The CDR3 has 14 residues. The CDR3 DNA is TGTGCCAGCAGCCCCCAAGGAAAAAACACTGAAGCTTTCTTT. It yields the protein CASSPQGKNTEAFF.

This clonotype was seen only a few times. J is TRBJ2-3 and V is TRBV7-2, with 12 nucleotides matching TRBD2. Trimming removed 5 bases from V and 4 bases from J; junction bases left unmatched: 4. The CDR3 extends over 15 amino acids. Germline V CDR1 and CDR2: SGHTA, FQGNSA. This chain's CDR3 is CASSTRTSGADTQYF. Here the CDR3 DNA reads TGTGCCAGCAGCACTCGGACTAGCGGGGCAGATACGCAGTATTTT. Variable domain in full (rest from reference TRBV7-2 and TRBJ2-3): GAGVSQSPSNKVTEKGKDVELRCDPISGHTALYWYRQSLGQGLEFLIYFQGNSAPDKSGLPSDRFSAERTGGSVSTLTIQRTQQEDSAVYLCASSTRTSGADTQYFGPGTRLTVL.

At least ten counts were recorded for this clonotype. The gene calls are TRBV7-8 and TRBJ2-7; D might be TRBD2 (5 bases). The CDR3 runs to 12 residues. Trimming left V 6 bases short and J 4 bases short, with 10 bases between. Germline CDR1 is SGHVS and CDR2 is FQNEAQ. The CDR3, as DNA: TGTGCCAGCAGTTCTCGGGGATACGAGCAGTACTTC. This gives the protein CASSSRGYEQYF.

This clonotype was seen a handful of times. The V and J genes are TRBV7-6 and TRBJ2-7, with 11 bases aligning to TRBD2. V lost 5 bases, J lost 7 bases, and 10 bases stayed unmatched. Germline-derived CDR1 and CDR2 are SGHVS and FNYEAQ. The CDR3 length is 15 residues. The CDR3: CASSLQTSGKDEQYF. Written as DNA, the CDR3 is TGTGCCAGCAGCCTCCAGACTAGCGGGAAAGATGAGCAGTACTTC.

The chain couples TRBV20-1 to TRBJ2-7; D remains unclear. The CDR3 loop spans 15 amino acids. CDR1 is DFQATT and CDR2 is SNEGSKA in the germline V gene (reference sequence). The V gene lost 6 bases and the J gene lost 1 base, with 19 bases spanning the gap. DNA of the CDR3: TGCAGTGCCTCCGCCCGGCAGACCCGATCCTACGAGCAGTACTTC. Protein sequence: CSASARQTRSYEQYF.

This chain uses TRBV20-1 with TRBJ1-5; D is ambiguous. Germline V gives CDR1 DFQATT, CDR2 SNEGSKA (reference sequence). This CDR3 is 16 amino acids long. V shed 6 bases and J shed 5 bases, with 23 bases lying between them. CDR3 DNA sequence: TGCAGTGCCAGGAATCAACCTGACCTAGTCTATCAGCCCCAGCATTTT. Translation gives CSARNQPDLVYQPQHF.

The chain couples TRBV7-2 to TRBJ2-5, with D tentatively TRBD2 (6 bases). The CDR3 has 11 amino acids. V was cut by 4 bases and J by 9 bases, with 9 bases left in between. Germline V gene data show CDR1 as SGHTA and CDR2 as FQGNSA. The CDR3 reads CASSSTGAQYF. For the CDR3, the DNA is TGTGCCAGCAGCTCTACGGGAGCCCAGTACTTC. Filled out from reference TRBV7-2 and TRBJ2-5, the complete variable domain reads GAGVSQSPSNKVTEKGKDVELRCDPISGHTALYWYRQSLGQGLEFLIYFQGNSAPDKSGLPSDRFSAERTGGSVSTLTIQRTQQEDSAVYLCASSSTGAQYFGPGTRLLVL.

The rearrangement uses TRBV24-1 and TRBJ2-7, with D possibly being TRBD2 (5 bases). V was pared by 4 bases and J by 3 bases, with 9 bases between. The CDR3 is 13 amino acids. Germline CDR1 and CDR2: KGHDR and SFDVKD. CDR3: CATSEPGNYEQYF. The CDR3 bases are TGTGCCACCAGTGAACCCGGGAACTACGAGCAGTACTTC.

This chain links TRBV7-2 with TRBJ2-5, with 11 bases that match TRBD2. CDR1 is SGHTA, CDR2 FQGNSA, per germline. This CDR3 region has 16 residues. The V and J ends lost 5 bases and 0 bases, in that order; junction bases with no gene match: 5. CDR3 amino acids: CASSPTSGAYQETQYF. The CDR3 DNA sequence: TGTGCCAGCAGCCCGACTAGCGGGGCGTACCAAGAGACCCAGTACTTC.

V and J are TRBV7-2 and TRBJ1-4, with D tentatively TRBD1 (6 bases). This CDR3 spans 13 amino acids. Trimming removed 5 bases at V and 8 bases at J, with 12 bases between. Germline V gene data show CDR1 as SGHTA and CDR2 as FQGNSA. The DNA of the CDR3 is TGTGCCAGCAGCCCCCCGGACAGCGAAAAACTGTTTTTT. This translates into CASSPPDSEKLFF.

This clonotype was counted between two and nine times. The chain uses TRBV6-8 and TRBJ2-7; D possibly corresponds to TRBD1 (5 bases). The ends were cut back, 7 bases at V and 7 bases at J, with 11 bases in the middle. The length of the CDR3 is 11 residues. The germline V gene encodes CDR1 MNHGY and CDR2 SAAAGT. The DNA of the CDR3 is TGTGCCAGCACCTACCAGGGAGAGCAGTACTTC. Protein product: CASTYQGEQYF.

The chain joins TRBV2 to TRBJ2-3; 7 bases match TRBD2. CDR1 and CDR2 from the germline V gene are SNHLY and FYNNEI. The CDR3 is 15 residues long. J gave up 0 bases and V 6 bases, and 6 bases lay outside the gene matches. The CDR3 loop is CASRDASGSTDTQYF. CDR3 DNA sequence: TGTGCCAGCAGAGACGCTAGCGGAAGCACAGATACGCAGTATTTT.

J is TRBJ1-5 and V is TRBV7-8; maybe TRBD1 (5 bases). Germline V lookup: CDR1 SGHVS, CDR2 FQNEAQ. The CDR3 totals 14 residues. V was shortened by 2 bases and J by 7 bases, with 12 bases between the two germline ends. CDR3 residues: CASSLLQGVQPQHF. The CDR3 DNA is TGTGCCAGCAGCTTACTGCAGGGTGTACAGCCCCAGCATTTT.

Comments on this clonotype: Relative to the germline gene, one junction end is altered; a read error may explain this. This sequence joins TRBV7-2 and TRBJ2-7, with 7 bases lining up with TRBD1. The V gene's germline CDR1 is SGHTA and CDR2 FQGNSA. The CDR3 loop spans 11 amino acids. The CDR3 is CASSLLGQIDF. The CDR3 DNA reads as TGTGCCAGCAGCTTATTGGGACAGATAGACTTC.

The V call is TRBV20-1, the J call TRBJ2-1; D remains ambiguous. The V and J ends lost 0 bases and 4 bases respectively, with 13 bases between them. The germline V gene encodes CDR1 DFQATT and CDR2 SNEGSKA (reference sequence). This CDR3 region has 15 residues. The CDR3 coding sequence is TGCAGTGCTAGAGATCTTGTACACCGTTACAATGAGCAGTTCTTC. Translation gives CSARDLVHRYNEQFF.

This chain links TRBV7-2 with TRBJ2-5; TRBD2 might be the D (7 bases). CDR3 length: 15 amino acids. Per the germline V gene, CDR1 is SGHTA and CDR2 is FQGNSA. The ends were cut back, 6 bases at V and 5 bases at J, with 19 bases in the middle. In DNA, the CDR3 is TGTGCCAGCAGATTAAGGGGGGGGGGGGTGGAGACCCAGTACTTC. Translated: CASRLRGGGVETQYF.

This clonotype has more than one count but fewer than ten. The chain employs TRBV11-3 and TRBJ2-1, with unresolved D. The CDR3 has 13 amino acids. V was trimmed by 3 bases and J by 7 bases, leaving 10 bases between them. In germline, CDR1 is SGHNT, CDR2 YENEEA. CDR3 sequence reads: CASSLFGLNEQFF. CDR3 DNA: TGTGCCAGCAGCTTGTTTGGTTTGAATGAGCAGTTCTTC.

This clonotype has more than one count but fewer than ten. The rearrangement links TRBV12-3 or TRBV12-4 to TRBJ2-1, with D unclear. Trimming shortened V by 0 bases and J by 5 bases, and 5 bases separated the two germline ends. CDR3 length: 13 residues. The CDR3 loop is CASSLARNNEQFF. CDR3 DNA sequence: TGTGCCAGCAGTTTAGCCAGGAACAATGAGCAGTTCTTC.

A few counts support this clonotype. The genes are TRBV7-8 and TRBJ1-5, with D tentatively TRBD1 (6 bases). Germline CDR1 SGHVS, CDR2 FQNEAQ. V was clipped by 1 base and J by 6 bases, with 19 bases between them. The CDR3 is 17 amino acids. DNA of the CDR3: TGTGCCAGCAGCTTAGGCAGGGGAGGTGGGGGTGGTCAGCCCCAGCATTTT. This sequence encodes CASSLGRGGGGGQPQHF.

This clonotype was seen at least ten times. The chain couples TRBV7-6 to TRBJ1-4; D gene ambiguous. This CDR3 is 16 amino acids long. Germline V gives CDR1 SGHVS, CDR2 FNYEAQ. The ends were cut back, 1 base at V and 3 bases at J, with 12 bases in the middle. The CDR3 is CASSLGPDGPNEKLFF. CDR3 DNA sequence: TGTGCCAGCAGCTTAGGCCCAGACGGACCTAATGAAAAACTGTTTTTT.

The chain links TRBV29-1 to TRBJ2-3; 7 bases are shared with TRBD2. The CDR3 contains 13 residues. The V gene end was trimmed by 5 bases and the J gene end by 4 bases; junction bases not matched to a gene: 6. Per germline, CDR1 SQVTM and CDR2 ANQGSEA. The CDR3 reads CSVPSRGADTQYF. In nucleotides, the CDR3 is TGCAGCGTTCCTTCTCGGGGGGCAGATACGCAGTATTTT.

The V gene is TRBV7-6, the J gene TRBJ2-5; D possibly matches TRBD1 or TRBD2 (5 bases each). Between the trimmed V and J ends, which lost 1 base and 1 base, there was a span of 7 bases. Germline CDR1 and CDR2: SGHVS and FNYEAQ. This CDR3 has 14 residues. The CDR3 bases are TGTGCCAGCAGCTTAGGAGGGACCCAAGAGACCCAGTACTTC. It specifies CASSLGGTQETQYF.

This chain uses TRBV7-4 with TRBJ1-1; unclear D gene. V lost 3 bases, J lost 1 base, and 18 bases lay in between. The germline V gene encodes CDR1 SGHVT and CDR2 SQSDAQ. This CDR3 is built from 17 residues. DNA for the CDR3: TGTGCCAGCAGCTTTCGTCACCCAGAGGATCCGAACACTGAAGCTTTCTTT. Translating gives CASSFRHPEDPNTEAFF.

This clonotype appeared a few times. The CDR3 is CASSYSSGFHEQYF. The CDR3 nucleotides read TGTGCCAGCAGTTATAGTTCCGGATTCCACGAGCAGTACTTC. The rearrangement joins TRBV6-2 or TRBV6-3 to TRBJ2-7; D gene ambiguous. Trimming pared 3 bases from V and 5 bases from J, leaving 14 bases between. CDR3 length equals 14 residues. Germline-derived CDR1 and CDR2 are MNHEY and SVGEGT.

The gene calls are TRBV27 and TRBJ2-7; TRBD2 aligns across 8 bases. Germline V lookup: CDR1 MNHEY, CDR2 SMNVEV (reference sequence). The CDR3 totals 15 residues. V was clipped by 1 base and J by 4 bases; unmatched bases: 6. CDR3: CASSLYGREVYEQYF. The CDR3, as DNA: TGTGCCAGCAGTTTATACGGGCGGGAGGTTTACGAGCAGTACTTC.

This clonotype has only a few counts. The chain couples TRBV6-5 to TRBJ1-1; D gene ambiguous. Looked up from germline, CDR1 is MNHEY and CDR2 is SVGAGI. The V end lost 0 bases, the J end lost 0 bases, and 8 bases lay between the germline ends. The length of the CDR3 is 15 residues. The CDR3 here is CASSYSRGLNTEAFF. DNA of the CDR3: TGTGCCAGCAGTTACTCGAGAGGCCTGAACACTGAAGCTTTCTTT.

The chain joins TRBV19 to TRBJ1-2, with D tentatively TRBD1 (5 bases). CDR3 length: 15 amino acids. Trimming stripped 7 bases from V and 7 bases from J, with 22 bases between. Germline V gene data show CDR1 as LNHDA and CDR2 as SQIVND (reference sequence). The CDR3 nucleotides read TGTGCCAGTACCCGAACGGACCCCTGGGGGTTTGGCTACACCTTC. As protein: CASTRTDPWGFGYTF.